This T cell receptor beta chain was observed in a study of early T cells in non-severe SARS-CoV-2 infection. The overall study: Investigators sequenced bulk RNA drawn from unsorted whole blood, and chains remained unpaired.

The CDR3 length is 14 residues. With 6 bases removed from V and 4 bases from J, the gap between germline ends came to 16 bases. Germline values: CDR1 SNHLY, CDR2 FYNNEI. This clonotype was seen at least ten times. Molecules of cDNA were individually given unique molecular identifiers that were attached to them. TCRdb re-called the 5' RACE reads with MiXCR, one entry per CDR3 protein. The table includes over 25,000 distinct CDR3 sequences, roughly 4.5% detected once. The TCR sequence derives from an adult who was a healthcare worker with PCR-confirmed SARS-CoV-2 infection or an uninfected control (not recorded which). V gene TRBV2 combines with J gene TRBJ2-7; D unclear. Sequenced input: whole blood. The DNA of the CDR3 is TGTGCCAGCAGGCGCAGTAGTTGGTGGTACGAGCAGTACTTC. This gives the protein CASRRSSWWYEQYF.